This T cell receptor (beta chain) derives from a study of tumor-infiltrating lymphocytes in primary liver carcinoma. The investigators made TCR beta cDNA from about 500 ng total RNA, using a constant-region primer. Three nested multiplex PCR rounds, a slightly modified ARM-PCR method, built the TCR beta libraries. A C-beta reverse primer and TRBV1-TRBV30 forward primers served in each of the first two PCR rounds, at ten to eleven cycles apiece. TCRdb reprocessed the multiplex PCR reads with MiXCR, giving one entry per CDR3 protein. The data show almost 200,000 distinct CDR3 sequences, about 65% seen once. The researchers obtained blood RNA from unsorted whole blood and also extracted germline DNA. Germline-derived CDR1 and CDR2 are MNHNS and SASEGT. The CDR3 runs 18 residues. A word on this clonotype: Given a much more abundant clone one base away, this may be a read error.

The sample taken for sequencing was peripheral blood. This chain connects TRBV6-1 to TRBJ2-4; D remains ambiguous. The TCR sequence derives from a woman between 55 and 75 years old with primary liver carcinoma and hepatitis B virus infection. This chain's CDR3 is CGSSPSAHRSLAKNIQYF. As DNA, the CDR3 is TGTGGCAGCAGCCCTAGTGCTCATCGCTCACTAGCCAAAAACATTCAGTACTTC.